These 32 T cell receptor beta chains share one sample of origin, sequenced in a study of CD8 T cells in ankylosing spondylitis. Which antigens these TCRs recognize remains unknown. MiXCR, applied by TCRdb to the 5' RACE reads, yields one record per CDR3 protein. Of approximately 540,000 distinct CDR3 sequences listed, about an eighth were seen once; the top ten hold 6.5% to 7%. Findings of the study overall: A TCR beta motif of about eight highly homologous variants seemed to mark ankylosing spondylitis blood.

The sample consisted of blood, either unsorted or a sorted T cell fraction (not recorded which). The receptors were gathered from a male donor with ankylosing spondylitis.

In this sample, this clonotype turned up many times. This sequence joins TRBV7-2 and TRBJ1-1; perhaps TRBD1 as D (6 bases). Looked up from germline, CDR1 is SGHTA and CDR2 is FQGNSA. V gave up 5 bases and J gave up 11 bases, with 15 bases separating them. The CDR3 covers 12 residues. The DNA for the CDR3 is TGTGCCAGCAGCATGTATACAGGGAAGGCTTTCTTT. Protein product: CASSMYTGKAFF.

The gene calls are TRBV9 and TRBJ2-3; D is perhaps TRBD2 (5 bases). CDR1 is SGDLS and CDR2 is YYNGEE in the germline V gene. V was trimmed by 0 bases and J by 4 bases, leaving 9 bases between them. This CDR3 contains 14 residues. CDR3 sequence (DNA): TGTGCCAGCAGCGTAGAAACCGGGGCAGATACGCAGTATTTT. Translated, it gives CASSVETGADTQYF.

This clonotype was found a few times. This chain connects TRBV21-1 to TRBJ2-1; the D call in the table, TRBD2, was not verified against the DNA. TRBV21-1 is recorded as a pseudogene. The CDR3 loop spans 16 amino acids. In nucleotides, the CDR3 is TGTGCCAGCAGCTTTCAGACGGCTAGCGGCTACAATGAGCAGTTCTTC. Translating it yields CASSFQTASGYNEQFF.

This clonotype has only a few counts. This chain joins TRBV19 and TRBJ2-1; 8 bases match TRBD1. From germline, CDR1 is LNHDA and CDR2 SQIVND (reference sequence). This CDR3 has 15 residues. V gave up 5 bases and J gave up 8 bases; unmatched junction bases: 11. The DNA for the CDR3 is TGTGCCAGTAGTTCCAGGACAGGGAGACTCGATGAGCAGTTCTTC. Residues: CASSSRTGRLDEQFF.

This clonotype was counted only a few times. This rearrangement joins TRBV5-1 to TRBJ2-2; perhaps TRBD1 as D (5 bases). The CDR3 covers 16 residues. Germline lookup yields CDR1 SGHRS and CDR2 YFSETQ. The V end was cut by 0 bases, the J end by 1 base, with 10 bases between. The chain's CDR3 is CASSLVQGLNTGELFF. The CDR3 coding sequence is TGCGCCAGCAGCTTGGTGCAGGGTCTGAACACCGGGGAGCTGTTTTTT.

In its sample, this clonotype was seen a few times. V gene TRBV5-1 combines with J gene TRBJ2-1, with 7 bases matching TRBD1. The CDR3 consists of 16 residues. Germline V lookup: CDR1 SGHRS, CDR2 YFSETQ. Losses at the gene ends were 4 bases for V and 0 bases for J; bases not matched to a gene: 7. In nucleotides, the CDR3 is TGCGCCAGCAGCCTAATAGCAGGGGGCTCCTACAATGAGCAGTTCTTC. Encoded protein: CASSLIAGGSYNEQFF.

This chain connects TRBV7-9 to TRBJ2-1; possible D gene TRBD2, 6 bases. CDR1 SEHNR and CDR2 FQNEAQ come from the germline V gene (reference sequence). Between the trimmed V and J ends, which lost 6 bases and 8 bases, there was a span of 23 bases. The CDR3 runs to 16 residues. CDR3: CASSPRLEGSLDEQFF. The DNA of the CDR3 is TGTGCCAGCAGTCCGAGACTAGAGGGATCATTAGATGAGCAGTTCTTC. The full variable domain, with the rest looked up from reference TRBV7-9 and TRBJ2-1, is DTGVSQNPRHKITKRGQNVTFRCDPISEHNRLYWYRQTLGQGPEFLTYFQNEAQLEKSRLLSDRFSAERPKGSFSTLEIQRTEQGDSAMYLCASSPRLEGSLDEQFFGPGTRLTVL.

The rearrangement uses TRBV5-6 and TRBJ2-2, with D tentatively TRBD2 (6 bases). CDR1 is SGHDT, CDR2 YYEEEE, per germline. The CDR3 is 15 residues long. Deletions cut 2 bases from V and 5 bases from J, with 13 bases between. CDR3 coding DNA: TGTGCCAGCAGCTTTGGAGGGAGAATGACCGGGGAGCTGTTTTTT. Translation gives CASSFGGRMTGELFF.

The chain recombines TRBV7-8 with TRBJ2-1, with 11 nucleotides matching TRBD2. CDR3 length: 16 amino acids. Germline CDR1 is SGHVS and CDR2 is FQNEAQ. The trim removed 5 bases at V and 7 bases at J, leaving 10 bases unmatched. CDR3 coding DNA: TGTGCCAGCAGCCACAGTAGGGCTAGCGGGAGGAATGAGCAGTTCTTC. It is translated as CASSHSRASGRNEQFF.

This clonotype was counted many times. The gene calls are TRBV5-1 and TRBJ2-7, with 7 bases aligning to TRBD1. With V trimmed by 4 bases and J by 6 bases, 10 bases remained unmatched. The CDR3 has 14 amino acids. Germline loops: CDR1 SGHRS, CDR2 YFSETQ. As DNA, the CDR3 is TGCGCCAGCAGCCTAGGGGACAGCGGCCGCGAGCAGTACTTC. Residues: CASSLGDSGREQYF.

The sample holds a few counts of this clonotype. V is TRBV6-1 and J is TRBJ2-4; 7 positions agree with TRBD1. The length of the CDR3 is 17 residues. With V trimmed by 6 bases and J by 0 bases, 11 bases remained unmatched. The germline CDR1 and CDR2 sequences are MNHNS and SASEGT. The CDR3 DNA follows: TGTGCCAGCAGGGACCGGGACAGCTCTCTAGCCAAAAACATTCAGTACTTC. The encoded protein is CASRDRDSSLAKNIQYF.

The V call is TRBV15, the J call TRBJ2-3; 7 positions agree with TRBD2. The CDR3 is 16 residues long. CDR1 LNHNV and CDR2 YYDKDF come from the germline V gene (reference sequence). Trimming at V came to 1 base and at J to 0 bases, leaving 4 bases not matched to a gene. CDR3 in DNA: TGTGCCACCAGCAGAGGAAGCGGGATCAGCACAGATACGCAGTATTTT. Translated, it gives CATSRGSGISTDTQYF.

This clonotype occurred a few times. The genes are TRBV11-2 and TRBJ2-1; D may be TRBD2 (6 bases). Trimming took off 4 bases at V and 4 bases at J, with 17 bases between the two ends. Germline V gene data show CDR1 as SGHAT and CDR2 as FQNNGV. The length of the CDR3 is 16 residues. The CDR3 region is CASSWGDRGHYNEQFF. The CDR3 DNA follows: TGTGCCAGCAGCTGGGGGGATAGGGGCCATTACAATGAGCAGTTCTTC.

Only a few counts were recorded for this clonotype. This rearrangement joins TRBV6-1 to TRBJ2-4; D is perhaps TRBD1 or TRBD2 (5 bases each). V was cut by 7 bases and J by 1 base, with 17 bases left in between. Germline CDR1 MNHNS, CDR2 SASEGT. There are 16 residues in the CDR3. The CDR3 here is CASTGWGMSAKNIQYF. In DNA form, the CDR3 reads TGTGCCAGCACCGGGTGGGGGATGTCGGCCAAAAACATTCAGTACTTC.

This chain uses TRBV7-9 with TRBJ1-1; the D gene is possibly TRBD1 (6 bases). Trimming left V 5 bases short and J 0 bases short, with 16 bases between. The V gene's germline CDR1 is SEHNR and CDR2 FQNEAQ (reference sequence). The CDR3 is 16 amino acids. For the CDR3, the DNA is TGTGCCAGCAGCCCCCCGGGACACCTTTTGAACACTGAAGCTTTCTTT. It yields the protein CASSPPGHLLNTEAFF.

This clonotype was seen a handful of times. The CDR3 sequence: CASSRGQVRIYTF. CDR3 DNA: TGTGCCAGCAGTCGGGGACAGGTTCGGATCTACACCTTC. The rearrangement uses TRBV12-3 or TRBV12-4 and TRBJ1-2; TRBD1 aligns across 8 bases. The V and J ends lost 5 bases and 10 bases, in that order; junction bases with no gene match: 9. The length of the CDR3 is 13 residues.

The sample holds a few counts of this clonotype. The rearrangement links TRBV20-1 to TRBJ2-3, with D perhaps TRBD1 (5 bases). The germline V and J ends were trimmed by 5 bases and 0 bases, with 15 bases remaining between them. Germline CDR1 reads DFQATT; CDR2 reads SNEGSKA (reference sequence). CDR3 length: 15 amino acids. CDR3 sequence (DNA): TGCAGTGCTCCTCTAGGGGTAACTAGCACAGATACGCAGTATTTT. It yields the protein CSAPLGVTSTDTQYF.

The chain combines TRBV19 with TRBJ2-3; no reliable D call. CDR1 and CDR2 (germline): LNHDA, SQIVND (reference sequence). The CDR3 length is 15 residues. Trimming removed 4 bases from V and 5 bases from J, with 16 bases in between. DNA of the CDR3: TGTGCCAGTAGTAGCCAGTGGAGAGAAGGAGATACGCAGTATTTT. This codes for CASSSQWREGDTQYF.

J is TRBJ2-2 and V is TRBV30; the D gene could be TRBD1 or TRBD2 (5 bases each). The germline V gene has CDR1 GTSNPN and CDR2 SVGIG (reference sequence). CDR3 length: 14 amino acids. V was clipped by 7 bases and J by 0 bases, with 12 bases between them. CDR3 in DNA: TGTGCCTCCCCTGGGACGACGAACACCGGGGAGCTGTTTTTT. Protein sequence: CASPGTTNTGELFF.

This clonotype was seen just once. V usage is TRBV20-1 and J usage is TRBJ1-5; TRBD1 matches at 8 bases. The CDR3 runs 14 residues. The V and J ends lost 5 bases and 4 bases, in that order; junction bases with no gene match: 7. Germline V lookup: CDR1 DFQATT, CDR2 SNEGSKA (reference sequence). The CDR3 DNA reads as TGCAGTGCTGGACAGGGAATGGGAAATCAGCCCCAGCATTTT. This translates into CSAGQGMGNQPQHF.

This clonotype was counted between two and nine times. The chain employs TRBV6-2 or TRBV6-3 and TRBJ2-7, with D perhaps TRBD1 or TRBD2 (5 bases each). CDR3 length: 13 amino acids. The germline V gene has CDR1 MNHEY and CDR2 SVGEGT. V dropped 5 bases and J dropped 2 bases, with 10 bases sitting between them. This chain's CDR3 is CASSGTVAYEQYF. CDR3 DNA sequence: TGTGCCAGCAGTGGGACGGTTGCCTACGAGCAGTACTTC.

In its sample, this clonotype was seen many times. The CDR3 here is CASTHGQGGTNGYTF. CDR3 in DNA: TGCGCCAGCACACATGGACAGGGAGGAACAAATGGCTACACCTTC. V usage is TRBV5-1 and J usage is TRBJ1-2; 8 bases map to TRBD1. CDR1 SGHRS and CDR2 YFSETQ come from the germline V gene. V lost 6 bases and J lost 6; bases outside the gene matches: 13. The CDR3 contains 15 residues.

This clonotype has just a few counts. The rearrangement joins TRBV24-1 to TRBJ2-1, with TRBD1 as a possible D gene (6 bases). There are 13 residues in the CDR3. Looked up from germline, CDR1 is KGHDR and CDR2 is SFDVKD. Between the trimmed V and J ends, which lost 4 bases and 5 bases, there was a span of 8 bases. The CDR3 spells CATSETGNNEQFF. CDR3 coding DNA: TGTGCCACCAGTGAGACAGGTAACAATGAGCAGTTCTTC.

The chain recombines TRBV15 with TRBJ2-7, with a possible D match to TRBD1 (5 bases). Germline assignment: CDR1 LNHNV and CDR2 YYDKDF (reference sequence). The CDR3 sequence is 14 residues long. The ends were cut back, 3 bases at V and 6 bases at J, with 15 bases in the middle. The CDR3 region is CATSSDTQGSEQYV. For the CDR3, the DNA is TGTGCCACCAGCAGCGATACGCAGGGTAGCGAGCAGTACGTC.

The rearrangement joins TRBV4-2 to TRBJ2-7, with no clear D. The CDR3 is 13 residues long. Germline loops: CDR1 LGHNA, CDR2 YNFKEQ. Trimming removed 4 bases at V and 2 bases at J, with 9 bases between. CDR3 bases: TGTGCCAGCAGCCCTCTTCCCCCCTACGAGCAGTACTTC. This codes for CASSPLPPYEQYF.

CDR3 coding DNA: TGTGCCACCAGTGACCCAAGGGGGGACTCGAACACTGAAGCTTTCTTT. This codes for CATSDPRGDSNTEAFF. The rearrangement joins TRBV24-1 to TRBJ1-1, with D possibly matching TRBD1 (6 bases). Germline CDR1 and CDR2: KGHDR and SFDVKD. The V end was cut by 4 bases, the J end by 1 base, with 15 bases between. The CDR3 extends over 16 amino acids.

This clonotype was counted between two and nine times. The chain is built from TRBV10-2 and TRBJ1-2, with TRBD1 matching 7 bases. Germline lookup yields CDR1 WSHSY and CDR2 SAAADI. The ends lost 4 bases at V and 4 bases at J; junction bases unmatched: 6. This CDR3 is 14 amino acids long. The CDR3 DNA sequence: TGCGCCAGCAGTGGGAGGGGGCAAAGCTATGGCTACACCTTC. This translates into CASSGRGQSYGYTF.

The rearrangement links TRBV11-3 to TRBJ2-7; possibly TRBD1 for D (6 bases). This CDR3 contains 15 residues. Looked up from germline, CDR1 is SGHNT and CDR2 is YENEEA. The V end lost 3 bases, the J end lost 5 bases, and 17 bases lay between the germline ends. CDR3 protein: CASSFGRGVVDEQYF. For the CDR3, the DNA is TGTGCCAGCAGCTTTGGCAGGGGCGTCGTGGACGAGCAGTACTTC.

This clonotype has a handful of counts. This chain joins TRBV11-2 and TRBJ1-1; maybe TRBD1 (6 bases). From germline, CDR1 is SGHAT and CDR2 FQNNGV. V was clipped by 1 base and J by 3 bases, with 12 bases between them. The CDR3 has 15 amino acids. CDR3 sequence: CASSLGLEGDTEAFF. The DNA for the CDR3 is TGTGCCAGCAGCTTAGGATTGGAGGGGGACACTGAAGCTTTCTTT.

Only a few counts were recorded for this clonotype. The rearrangement joins TRBV20-1 to TRBJ1-2; 7 bases are a match to TRBD1. The ends lost 0 bases at V and 2 bases at J; junction bases unmatched: 9. Germline V gene lookup returns CDR1 DFQATT and CDR2 SNEGSKA (reference sequence). CDR3 length: 16 residues. The CDR3 is CSARDLITTGNYGYTF. The DNA of the CDR3 is TGCAGTGCTAGAGACTTAATAACGACAGGGAACTATGGCTACACCTTC.

The rearrangement joins TRBV5-1 to TRBJ2-1; the match to TRBD2 covers 7 bases. The CDR3 covers 16 residues. Germline lookup yields CDR1 SGHRS and CDR2 YFSETQ. V shed 5 bases and J 5 bases; nucleotides not matched to a gene: 13. CDR3 nucleotides: TGCGCCAGCAGACCCTCGGCGCGGGAGTTCGACAATGAGCAGTTCTTC. It encodes CASRPSAREFDNEQFF.

The chain carries TRBV27 and TRBJ2-2, with TRBD2 matching over 16 bases. J gave up 7 bases and V 5 bases, and 4 bases lay outside the gene matches. Germline loops: CDR1 MNHEY, CDR2 SMNVEV (reference sequence). This CDR3 contains 16 residues. As DNA, the CDR3 is TGTGCCAGCAGTCCCGGGACTAGCGGGAGGGACGGGGAGCTGTTTTTT. It is translated as CASSPGTSGRDGELFF.